One and the same sample provided the 27 T cell receptor beta chains below, sequenced in a study of blood T cell repertoires in COVID-19. Sequencing used immunoSEQ multiplex PCR; TCRdb keeps in-frame clones, though not all of them. The sample lists around 200,000 clones, about 88% occurring once. The specimen was peripheral blood. These receptors were taken from a man aged 25-40 years with acute or convalescent COVID-19.

The chain combines TRBV29-1 with TRBJ2-3, with 10 bases fitting TRBD2. The CDR3 extends over 13 amino acids. With V trimmed by 8 bases and J by 4 bases, 6 bases remained unmatched. Germline V CDR1 and CDR2: SQVTM, ANQGSEA. CDR3 bases: TGCAGCACCCTAGCGGGAGTCGCAGATACGCAGTATTTT. Protein: CSTLAGVADTQYF.

This clone is a singleton in its sample. CDR3 protein: CASSLRGGSGSLAGELFF. In DNA, the CDR3 is TGTGCCAGCAGCCTCCGAGGAGGGAGTGGGAGTTTGGCCGGGGAGCTGTTTTTT. The chain carries TRBV4-2 and TRBJ2-2, with a tentative D call TRBD2 (6 bases). The germline V gene encodes CDR1 LGHNA and CDR2 YNFKEQ. The V and J ends lost 4 bases and 6 bases respectively, with 24 bases between them. The CDR3 is 18 amino acids.

The CDR3 DNA reads TGTGCCACCAGTGACAGAACGGTCGGGGGGTGGTTCTTC. It specifies CATSDRTVGGWFF. The chain carries TRBV24-1 and TRBJ2-1; 7 nucleotides agree with TRBD2. The J segment lost 15 bases and the V segment lost 4 bases, leaving 11 bases of the junction unmatched. In germline, CDR1 is KGHDR, CDR2 SFDVKD. The CDR3 runs 13 residues.

V gene TRBV6-5 combines with J gene TRBJ1-2; D gene ambiguous. V lost 2 bases to trimming and J lost 0 bases, with 10 bases between them. The CDR3 totals 15 residues. Germline V gene sequence: CDR1 MNHEY, CDR2 SVGAGI. CDR3 bases: TGTGCCAGCAGTTACCCAAGTTCGGCTAACTATGGCTACACCTTC. Translation gives CASSYPSSANYGYTF.

The V call is TRBV25-1, the J call TRBJ2-7, with D possibly being TRBD1 (5 bases). The ends were cut back, 6 bases at V and 4 bases at J, with 22 bases in the middle. CDR3 length equals 16 residues. The V gene's germline CDR1 is MGHDK and CDR2 SYGVNS. As DNA, the CDR3 is TGTGCCAGCAGGGGTAAAGGGGTAGGGTTCTCATACGAGCAGTACTTC. It codes for CASRGKGVGFSYEQYF.

CDR3 loop: CASSSASRRYF. The CDR3 DNA reads TGTGCCAGCAGTTCGGCCTCTCGGAGGTACTTC. The rearrangement joins TRBV6-2 or TRBV6-3 to TRBJ2-4; D is unresolved. V gave up 4 bases and J gave up 15 bases, with 13 bases separating them. The CDR3 is made up of 11 amino acids. Germline V CDR1 and CDR2: MNHEY, SVGEGT.

This sequence joins TRBV19 and TRBJ2-1; D may be TRBD1 (6 bases). CDR3 length equals 14 residues. The germline CDR1 and CDR2 sequences are LNHDA and SQIVND (reference sequence). Trimming took 6 bases from V and 1 from J, leaving 10 bases between them. The CDR3 sequence: CASSKGVSYNEQFF. The CDR3 nucleotides read TGTGCCAGTAGCAAGGGGGTTTCCTACAATGAGCAGTTCTTC.

V and J are TRBV28 and TRBJ1-1; no firm D call. The CDR3 covers 14 residues. V was cut by 2 bases and J by 9 bases, with 16 bases left in between. The germline V gene encodes CDR1 MDHEN and CDR2 SYDVKM. The CDR3 DNA follows: TGTGCCAGCAGTTTAACGATCCAGTCGCTTCAAGCTTTCTTT. As protein: CASSLTIQSLQAFF.

This chain joins TRBV28 and TRBJ2-1; perhaps TRBD1 as D (5 bases). CDR3 length: 15 residues. Trimming took 4 bases from V and 9 from J, leaving 19 bases between them. Germline V gives CDR1 MDHEN, CDR2 SYDVKM. CDR3 coding DNA: TGTGCCAGCAGTTCCAGTTGGCAGGGTGTCACTGAGCAGTTCTTC. Its translation: CASSSSWQGVTEQFF.

The chain employs TRBV6-5 and TRBJ2-1, with 7 bases that match TRBD2. The CDR3 runs 14 residues. Germline CDR1 MNHEY, CDR2 SVGAGI. The CDR3 bases are TGTGCGCATTCCCGGGACTATGTCTACAATGAGCAGTTCTTC. Its protein is CAHSRDYVYNEQFF.

The V gene is TRBV28, the J gene TRBJ2-1; 9 bases are shared with TRBD1. The V and J ends lost 3 bases and 11 bases, in that order; junction bases with no gene match: 2. CDR1 and CDR2 from the germline V gene are MDHEN and SYDVKM. This CDR3 has 12 residues. CDR3 sequence: CASSLNRGQQFF. In DNA form, the CDR3 reads TGTGCCAGCAGTTTGAACAGGGGGCAGCAGTTCTTC.

The chain combines TRBV11-2 with TRBJ2-5, with TRBD1 as a possible D gene (5 bases). From germline, CDR1 is SGHAT and CDR2 FQNNGV. There are 15 residues in the CDR3. The V and J ends lost 5 bases and 0 bases respectively, with 13 bases between them. The CDR3 region is CASSGEGADQETQYF. For the CDR3, the DNA is TGTGCCAGCAGCGGAGAAGGGGCAGACCAAGAGACCCAGTACTTC.

Only a few counts were recorded for this clone. The rearrangement links TRBV5-1 to TRBJ2-7; 9 bases are a match to TRBD1. The CDR3 is 17 amino acids. The J segment lost 3 bases and the V segment lost 0 bases, leaving 10 bases of the junction unmatched. CDR1 is SGHRS, CDR2 YFSETQ, per germline. CDR3 sequence: CASSLGLSQTGGYEQYF. The CDR3 nucleotides are TGCGCCAGCAGCTTGGGGTTGTCCCAGACAGGGGGCTACGAGCAGTACTTC.

This rearrangement joins TRBV18 to TRBJ1-5; D uncertain. Germline V lookup: CDR1 KGHSH, CDR2 LQKENI. CDR3 length: 15 amino acids. Trimming left V 2 bases short and J 2 bases short, with 10 bases between. CDR3 sequence: CASSPGSAGNQPQHF. CDR3 nucleotides: TGTGCCAGCTCACCAGGGTCAGCGGGCAATCAGCCCCAGCATTTT.

The V gene is TRBV6-5, the J gene TRBJ2-6; 9 bases map to TRBD1. This CDR3 region has 16 residues. With V trimmed by 4 bases and J by 2 bases, 3 bases remained unmatched. Germline V gives CDR1 MNHEY, CDR2 SVGAGI. The CDR3 DNA follows: TGTGCCAGCAGTTGGACAGGGGTGACTGGGGCCAACGTCCTGACTTTC. It specifies CASSWTGVTGANVLTF.

The chain carries TRBV9 and TRBJ1-6; D ambiguous. V was clipped by 0 bases and J by 6 bases, with 7 bases between them. CDR3 length: 14 residues. Looked up from germline, CDR1 is SGDLS and CDR2 is YYNGEE. The CDR3 protein is CASSVEHFNSPLHF. CDR3 in DNA: TGTGCCAGCAGCGTAGAACATTTTAATTCACCCCTCCACTTT.

The V gene is TRBV27, the J gene TRBJ1-1; 9 positions match TRBD1. Germline V lookup: CDR1 MNHEY, CDR2 SMNVEV (reference sequence). This CDR3 is 16 amino acids long. V trimming: 1 base; J trimming: 1 base; junction bases outside the gene matches: 4. The CDR3 nucleotides read TGTGCCAGCAGTTTATTCAGGGACAGGGCGAACACTGAAGCTTTCTTT. It is translated as CASSLFRDRANTEAFF.

In its sample, this clone was seen a few times. Different DNA sequences within this sample yield the same CDR3. The genes are TRBV18 and TRBJ1-6; D unresolved. Germline V lookup: CDR1 KGHSH, CDR2 LQKENI. Trimming pared 2 bases from V and 7 bases from J, leaving 9 bases between. The CDR3 runs to 14 residues. DNA for the CDR3: TGTGCCAGCTCACCAGCGGCGCGCAATTCACCCCTCCACTTT. Translating it yields CASSPAARNSPLHF.

This chain's CDR3 is CASRKTGVGYEQYF. The DNA of the CDR3 is TGCGCCAGCAGGAAGACAGGGGTGGGGTACGAGCAGTACTTC. The J gene is TRBJ2-7, the V gene TRBV10-2; 8 bases are shared with TRBD1. The trim removed 6 bases at V and 4 bases at J, leaving 8 bases unmatched. Germline CDR1 reads WSHSY; CDR2 reads SAAADI. CDR3 size: 14 residues.

The V gene is TRBV5-1, the J gene TRBJ2-2; tentatively, D is TRBD2 (6 bases). Germline CDR1 and CDR2: SGHRS and YFSETQ. Trimming pared 3 bases from V and 0 bases from J, leaving 12 bases between. This CDR3 region has 16 residues. This CDR3 is CASSSGGLSNTGELFF. The CDR3 region has the DNA TGCGCCAGCAGCTCTGGAGGGCTTTCGAACACCGGGGAGCTGTTTTTT. Based on the CDR3 plus reference TRBV5-1 and TRBJ2-2, the full variable domain is KAGVTQTPRYLIKTRGQQVTLSCSPISGHRSVSWYQQTPGQGLQFLFEYFSETQRNKGNFPGRFSGRQFSNSRSEMNVSTLELGDSALYLCASSSGGLSNTGELFFGEGSRLTVL.

The chain links TRBV19 to TRBJ1-2; TRBD1 matches at 8 bases. This CDR3 comprises 15 residues. V lost 5 bases, J lost 0 bases, and 5 bases stayed unmatched. Germline CDR1 and CDR2: LNHDA and SQIVND (reference sequence). CDR3 in DNA: TGTGCCAGTAGTCCCGACAGGGGCGCTAACTATGGCTACACCTTC. Residues: CASSPDRGANYGYTF.

The rearrangement links TRBV30 to TRBJ1-2, with 8 bases fitting TRBD1. Germline values: CDR1 GTSNPN, CDR2 SVGIG (reference sequence). Trimming cost V 2 bases and J 7 bases; bases outside gene matches: 6. This CDR3 is 13 amino acids long. CDR3 residues: CAWSLQGVAGYTF. The DNA of the CDR3 is TGTGCCTGGAGTTTACAGGGGGTGGCTGGCTACACCTTC.

The J gene is TRBJ2-2, the V gene TRBV10-3, with a tentative D call TRBD2 (6 bases). V was pared by 10 bases and J by 5 bases, with 14 bases between. The CDR3 is 13 residues long. Germline values: CDR1 ENHRY, CDR2 SYGVKD. The DNA of the CDR3 is TGTGCCACCAAAGCGGGTGATACCGGGGAGCTGTTTTTT. Translating gives CATKAGDTGELFF.

V is TRBV30 and J is TRBJ1-1; the D is unclear. This CDR3 spans 11 amino acids. Germline V gene sequence: CDR1 GTSNPN, CDR2 SVGIG (reference sequence). V lost 0 bases to trimming and J lost 8 bases, with 7 bases between them. The DNA for the CDR3 is TGTGCCTGGAGTGTACGGGTGGAAGCTTTCTTT. Residues: CAWSVRVEAFF.

The chain employs TRBV9 and TRBJ2-1, with D possibly TRBD2 on 5 matching bases. Germline V gene data show CDR1 as SGDLS and CDR2 as YYNGEE. CDR3 size: 18 residues. The ends were cut back, 0 bases at V and 10 bases at J, with 26 bases in the middle. This CDR3 is CASSVGSGEGVPLGEQFF. In nucleotides, the CDR3 is TGTGCCAGCAGCGTAGGTTCGGGTGAGGGAGTCCCACTAGGAGAGCAGTTCTTC.

The gene calls are TRBV29-1 and TRBJ1-2, with D perhaps matching TRBD1 (6 bases). V gave up 2 bases and J gave up 2 bases, with 9 bases separating them. This CDR3 region has 13 residues. The germline gives CDR1 SQVTM, CDR2 ANQGSEA. The CDR3 reads CSVEWQGNYGYTF. CDR3 nucleotides: TGCAGCGTTGAATGGCAGGGGAACTATGGCTACACCTTC. Full variable domain (outside the CDR3, taken from reference TRBV29-1 and TRBJ1-2): SAVISQKPSRDICQRGTSLTIQCQVDSQVTMMFWYRQQPGQSLTLIATANQGSEATYESGFVIDKFPISRPNLTFSTLTVSNMSPEDSSIYLCSVEWQGNYGYTFGSGTRLTVV.

This sequence joins TRBV28 and TRBJ2-7; TRBD1 matches at 9 bases. Germline V CDR1 and CDR2: MDHEN, SYDVKM. Germline trimming cut 5 bases from V and 3 bases from J; bases unmatched to any gene: 8. The CDR3 is 15 amino acids. The CDR3 loop reads CASSPRSTGGYEQYF. Here the CDR3 DNA reads TGTGCCAGCAGTCCTCGGTCGACAGGGGGCTACGAGCAGTACTTC.